These 31 T cell receptor beta chains share one sample of origin, sequenced in a study of OX40 agonist ivuxolimab in advanced cancers. Profiled with immunoSEQ multiplex PCR; TCRdb holds only in-frame clones, not every one. The data hold tens of thousands of clones, with roughly 94% observed a single time. The specimen comprised CD4+ or CD8+ T cells sorted from blood, sampled in a trial of the OX40 agonist ivuxolimab. Receptors originate from an adult with an advanced solid tumor such as melanoma, head and neck, liver or kidney cancer.

The chain links TRBV7-6 to TRBJ2-7, with TRBD1 identical over 9 bases. Trimming removed 5 bases from V and 6 bases from J; junction bases left unmatched: 8. Looked up from germline, CDR1 is SGHVS and CDR2 is FNYEAQ. This CDR3 comprises 14 residues. CDR3 sequence: CASSTGTGYIEQYF. CDR3 coding DNA: TGTGCCAGCAGCACCGGGACAGGGTATATCGAGCAGTACTTC.

The gene calls are TRBV4-1 and TRBJ2-7, with 7 bases aligning to TRBD1. V dropped 1 base and J dropped 2; count of bases not matched to a gene: 8. The CDR3 runs 16 residues. Germline-derived CDR1 and CDR2 are MGHRA and YSYEKL. CDR3 protein: CASSQAPTGPTYEQYF. CDR3 coding DNA: TGCGCCAGCAGCCAAGCCCCGACAGGGCCCACCTACGAGCAGTACTTC.

The rearrangement uses TRBV28 and TRBJ2-7; tentatively, D is TRBD1 (6 bases). Per the germline V gene, CDR1 is MDHEN and CDR2 is SYDVKM. Between the trimmed V and J ends, which lost 6 bases and 1 base, there was a span of 16 bases. This CDR3 is built from 15 residues. The CDR3 loop is CASSLSTGFSYEQYF. The CDR3 region has the DNA TGTGCCAGCAGCCTATCCACAGGGTTTTCCTACGAGCAGTACTTC.

This chain joins TRBV28 and TRBJ2-3, with D hard to call. Trimming took off 3 bases at V and 2 bases at J, with 9 bases between the two ends. CDR3 length: 14 residues. Germline CDR1 reads MDHEN; CDR2 reads SYDVKM. The DNA for the CDR3 is TGTGCCAGCAGTTTTCAGCTCAACACAGATACGCAGTATTTT. Its translation is CASSFQLNTDTQYF.

V and J are TRBV7-3 and TRBJ2-3; D call uncertain. V was clipped by 0 bases and J by 2 bases, with 9 bases between them. The germline CDR1 and CDR2 sequences are SGHTA and FQGTGA. CDR3 size: 15 residues. The CDR3 DNA follows: TGTGCCAGCAGCTTAACTGGCGGCGTCACAGATACGCAGTATTTT. It yields the protein CASSLTGGVTDTQYF.

The CDR3 DNA reads TGTGCCAGTAGGGGTGGAGTCCTCGGTGAAAAACTGTTTTTT. This codes for CASRGGVLGEKLFF. V and J are TRBV19 and TRBJ1-4; no clear D gene. This CDR3 has 14 amino acids. Germline V gene sequence: CDR1 LNHDA, CDR2 SQIVND (reference sequence). The V and J ends lost 6 bases and 7 bases respectively, with 15 bases between them.

This clone came up once. The rearrangement joins TRBV10-2 to TRBJ2-5; D unresolved. Deletions cut 1 base from V and 2 bases from J, with 5 bases between. The length of the CDR3 is 13 residues. Germline V CDR1 and CDR2: WSHSY, SAAADI. The CDR3 spells CASSEWIQETQYF. The DNA of the CDR3 is TGCGCCAGCAGTGAGTGGATTCAAGAGACCCAGTACTTC.

The gene calls are TRBV15 and TRBJ1-4, with TRBD1 matching 10 bases. Germline V gene data show CDR1 as LNHNV and CDR2 as YYDKDF (reference sequence). Trimming removed 2 bases from V and 8 bases from J; junction bases left unmatched: 5. This CDR3 has 15 amino acids. The CDR3 is CATSRPGQGDEKLFF. The DNA for the CDR3 is TGTGCCACCAGCAGACCTGGACAGGGGGACGAAAAACTGTTTTTT.

The chain joins TRBV5-1 to TRBJ1-5, with a weak D call TRBD1 (5 bases). The V gene's germline CDR1 is SGHRS and CDR2 YFSETQ. The CDR3 is 15 residues long. Trimming removed 4 bases from V and 6 bases from J, with 17 bases in between. CDR3 in amino acids: CASSPGVGAGQPQHF. CDR3 bases: TGCGCCAGCAGCCCCGGCGTCGGGGCAGGTCAGCCCCAGCATTTT.

This clone was counted once. V gene TRBV2 combines with J gene TRBJ2-5; 7 bases align to TRBD1. The CDR3 sequence is 13 residues long. Germline loops: CDR1 SNHLY, CDR2 FYNNEI. V shed 7 bases and J 4 bases; nucleotides not matched to a gene: 6. The CDR3 is CASIERGRETQYF. In DNA form, the CDR3 reads TGTGCCAGCATAGAGAGGGGGCGAGAGACCCAGTACTTC.

V and J are TRBV11-2 and TRBJ2-1; 7 positions agree with TRBD2. The CDR3 extends over 15 amino acids. Trimming cost V 0 bases and J 2 bases; bases outside gene matches: 1. Germline loops: CDR1 SGHAT, CDR2 FQNNGV. The CDR3 is CASSLEAGTYNEQFF. CDR3 sequence (DNA): TGTGCCAGCAGCTTAGAAGCGGGAACCTACAATGAGCAGTTCTTC. Filled out from reference TRBV11-2 and TRBJ2-1, the complete variable domain reads EAGVAQSPRYKIIEKRQSVAFWCNPISGHATLYWYQQILGQGPKLLIQFQNNGVVDDSQLPKDRFSAERLKGVDSTLKIQPAKLEDSAVYLCASSLEAGTYNEQFFGPGTRLTVL.

This chain uses TRBV4-3 with TRBJ2-7, with TRBD1 identical over 7 bases. J lost 5 bases, V lost 4 bases, and 2 bases had no gene match. The CDR3 contains 12 residues. The germline gives CDR1 LGHNA, CDR2 YSLEER. The CDR3 bases are TGCGCCAGCAGCCGGGACAGCCACGAGCAGTACTTC. Translating it yields CASSRDSHEQYF.

The chain combines TRBV28 with TRBJ2-7, with 16 bases matching TRBD2. The CDR3 loop spans 20 amino acids. Unmatched junction bases numbered 11, after V lost 1 base and J lost 2 bases. CDR1 is MDHEN, CDR2 SYDVKM, per germline. CDR3 DNA sequence: TGTGCCAGCAGTTTATCAGTTGGGACTAGCGGGAGGGCCCTCCCCTACGAGCAGTACTTC. As protein: CASSLSVGTSGRALPYEQYF. The complete variable domain, with remaining parts taken from reference TRBV28 and TRBJ2-7, reads DVKVTQSSRYLVKRTGEKVFLECVQDMDHENMFWYRQDPGLGLRLIYFSYDVKMKEKGDIPEGYSVSREKKERFSLILESASTNQTSMYLCASSLSVGTSGRALPYEQYFGPGTRLTVT.

This clone was seen just once. V is TRBV27 and J is TRBJ2-1; 11 nucleotides align to TRBD2. Germline trimming cut 10 bases from V and 6 bases from J; bases unmatched to any gene: 11. From germline, CDR1 is MNHEY and CDR2 SMNVEV (reference sequence). This CDR3 spans 15 amino acids. The CDR3 region is CATHPTSGIGNEQFF. In nucleotides, the CDR3 is TGTGCCACCCATCCGACTAGCGGGATCGGCAATGAGCAGTTCTTC.

This clone was recorded only once. This chain joins TRBV5-1 and TRBJ2-2, with D unclear. The V and J ends lost 2 bases and 2 bases respectively, with 13 bases between them. In germline, CDR1 is SGHRS, CDR2 YFSETQ. The CDR3 is 16 amino acids. The CDR3 is CASSLAVVANTGELFF. DNA for the CDR3: TGCGCCAGCAGCTTAGCCGTAGTAGCCAACACCGGGGAGCTGTTTTTT.

The gene calls are TRBV27 and TRBJ2-4, with TRBD1 as a possible D gene (5 bases). The CDR3 length is 14 residues. Germline values: CDR1 MNHEY, CDR2 SMNVEV (reference sequence). Trimming took 3 bases from V and 5 from J, leaving 11 bases between them. In DNA, the CDR3 is TGTGCCAGCAGTTTGTCAGGGTCTGAAAACATTCAGTACTTC. Protein sequence: CASSLSGSENIQYF.

This chain connects TRBV15 to TRBJ2-5; TRBD1 aligns across 7 bases. After removal of 0 bases from V and 1 base from J, the junction contained 8 bases not matched to a gene. In germline, CDR1 is LNHNV, CDR2 YYDKDF (reference sequence). The CDR3 totals 17 residues. The CDR3 loop is CATSRDGQETLQETQYF. The CDR3 DNA reads as TGTGCCACCAGCAGAGATGGACAGGAGACACTCCAAGAGACCCAGTACTTC.

This clone was recorded only once. V is TRBV2 and J is TRBJ2-6; 9 bases are shared with TRBD1. Germline V gene sequence: CDR1 SNHLY, CDR2 FYNNEI. The V segment lost 6 bases and the J segment 0 bases; nucleotides outside the gene matches: 6. There are 17 residues in the CDR3. This CDR3 reads CASRETGGLSGANVLTF. The CDR3 DNA reads TGTGCCAGCAGGGAGACAGGGGGACTCTCTGGGGCCAACGTCCTGACTTTC.

The chain links TRBV6-5 to TRBJ1-3; 9 bases align to TRBD1. CDR1 is MNHEY and CDR2 is SVGAGI in the germline V gene. The ends lost 2 bases at V and 3 bases at J; junction bases unmatched: 5. The CDR3 runs to 16 residues. As DNA, the CDR3 is TGTGCCAGCAGTTACCCTAAGGACAGGGGTGGAAACACCATATATTTT. It translates to CASSYPKDRGGNTIYF.

This sequence joins TRBV7-9 and TRBJ2-3; D is unclear. The CDR3 runs 14 residues. The V and J ends lost 1 base and 2 bases respectively, with 7 bases between them. In germline, CDR1 is SEHNR, CDR2 FQNEAQ (reference sequence). CDR3 nucleotides: TGTGCCAGCAGCTTAGGGGCAGACACAGATACGCAGTATTTT. Residues: CASSLGADTDTQYF.

The chain recombines TRBV27 with TRBJ2-1; 7 bases agree with TRBD2. CDR1 is MNHEY, CDR2 SMNVEV, per germline (reference sequence). The V and J ends lost 6 bases and 1 base, in that order; junction bases with no gene match: 3. The CDR3 is 14 amino acids. Here the CDR3 DNA reads TGTGCCAGCAGCCCCGGGGGGTCCTACAATGAGCAGTTCTTC. It is translated as CASSPGGSYNEQFF.

CDR3 in DNA: TGTGCCAGCAGCTTAGAACCCGGCGGCTACGAGCAGTACTTC. Translation gives CASSLEPGGYEQYF. The chain joins TRBV11-2 to TRBJ2-7, with D unresolved. Between the trimmed V and J ends, which lost 0 bases and 3 bases, there was a span of 9 bases. The germline CDR1 and CDR2 sequences are SGHAT and FQNNGV. The CDR3 consists of 14 residues.

The V gene is TRBV27, the J gene TRBJ2-1; TRBD2 matches 8 bases. The CDR3 has 15 residues. Germline V gene sequence: CDR1 MNHEY, CDR2 SMNVEV (reference sequence). V shed 2 bases and J 3 bases; nucleotides not matched to a gene: 3. The CDR3 region has the DNA TGTGCCAGCAGTTTAGGGCTAGCGGGCTACAATGAGCAGTTCTTC. It translates to CASSLGLAGYNEQFF.

The chain is built from TRBV11-3 and TRBJ2-7; D is perhaps TRBD2 (6 bases). Germline-derived CDR1 and CDR2 are SGHNT and YENEEA. Trimming left V 5 bases short and J 0 bases short, with 20 bases between. This CDR3 region has 17 residues. CDR3 amino acids: CASSKKGRDFHSYEQYF. In DNA, the CDR3 is TGTGCCAGCAGCAAAAAGGGTCGGGACTTCCACTCCTACGAGCAGTACTTC.

The chain employs TRBV29-1 and TRBJ2-2; TRBD1 is a possible D gene (6 bases). The CDR3 has 12 residues. V was cut by 4 bases and J by 6 bases, with 9 bases left in between. Germline V gene lookup returns CDR1 SQVTM and CDR2 ANQGSEA. The CDR3 DNA reads as TGCAGCGTTGTGCAGGGGTCCGGGGAGCTGTTTTTT. Translating gives CSVVQGSGELFF.

The chain joins TRBV7-2 to TRBJ2-7; weak D call: TRBD2 (6 bases). With 3 bases removed from V and 5 bases from J, the gap between germline ends came to 14 bases. The CDR3 covers 14 residues. Looked up from germline, CDR1 is SGHTA and CDR2 is FQGNSA. Here the CDR3 DNA reads TGTGCCAGCAGCTTTCCGGGACTTACCCACGAGCAGTACTTC. Its translation is CASSFPGLTHEQYF.

This chain joins TRBV13 and TRBJ2-7; 10 nucleotides line up with TRBD2. CDR3 length: 17 amino acids. The germline gives CDR1 PRHDT, CDR2 FYEKMQ (reference sequence). V shed 4 bases, J shed 0 bases, and the junction held 9 bases outside the gene matches. In DNA, the CDR3 is TGTGCCAGCAGCTCTTTCCTGACTAGCGGGCCCTCCTACGAGCAGTACTTC. Amino acids: CASSSFLTSGPSYEQYF.

The chain links TRBV28 to TRBJ2-2; 9 positions match TRBD1. Germline CDR1 MDHEN, CDR2 SYDVKM. This CDR3 region has 14 residues. V was pared by 4 bases and J by 4 bases, with 1 base of the junction left unmatched. The CDR3 here is CASSWTGVTGELFF. The CDR3 bases are TGTGCCAGCAGTTGGACAGGGGTCACCGGGGAGCTGTTTTTT.

This chain uses TRBV28 with TRBJ1-2; the match to TRBD1 covers 7 bases. V trimming: 4 bases; J trimming: 4 bases; junction bases outside the gene matches: 6. Looked up from germline, CDR1 is MDHEN and CDR2 is SYDVKM. This CDR3 region has 14 residues. This CDR3 is CASSSDRAGYGYTF. The CDR3 DNA is TGTGCCAGCAGTTCAGACAGGGCCGGCTATGGCTACACCTTC.

The chain recombines TRBV2 with TRBJ2-5; a weak D match, TRBD2 (5 bases). CDR1 and CDR2 (germline): SNHLY, FYNNEI. V lost 6 bases and J 0 bases, leaving 8 bases between the germline ends. This CDR3 comprises 13 residues. CDR3 sequence reads: CASRRVDQETQYF. CDR3 coding DNA: TGTGCCAGCAGGCGGGTGGACCAAGAGACCCAGTACTTC.

The chain links TRBV30 to TRBJ2-3; D is undetermined. The length of the CDR3 is 13 residues. V lost 2 bases and J 4 bases, leaving 10 bases between the germline ends. Germline CDR1 reads GTSNPN; CDR2 reads SVGIG (reference sequence). CDR3: CAWSKVGADTQYF. The DNA for the CDR3 is TGTGCCTGGAGTAAAGTGGGCGCAGATACGCAGTATTTT.